This T cell receptor beta chain was observed in a study of spatial heterogeneity in lung cancer. Findings and caveats of the study: The number of expanded tumor alpha and beta chains correlated with mutation number.

TCRdb re-analysed the 5' RACE reads in MiXCR, keeping a single row per CDR3 protein. The sample includes about 13,000 distinct CDR3 sequences, 3.5% to 4.5% of them seen just once. Time point of the sample: sample taken at primary tumor resection. In this sample, this clonotype turned up many times. Its antigen is unidentified. From germline, CDR1 is MNHEY and CDR2 SVGEGT. The CDR3 totals 20 residues. V was pared by 3 bases and J by 6 bases, with 29 bases between. This clonotype was sampled from a male donor with early-stage non-small cell lung cancer. Sequencing was performed on lung tumor tissue, taken at surgery. The rearrangement links TRBV6-2 or TRBV6-3 to TRBJ2-2; D remains unclear. The CDR3 spells CASSYNRPKRTAAWAGELFF. CDR3 bases: TGTGCCAGCAGTTATAACAGACCTAAAAGGACCGCTGCGTGGGCCGGGGAGCTGTTTTTT.